A selection of T cell receptor beta chains follows, all from one sample in a study of blood T cell repertoires in COVID-19. TCRdb's table, derived via immunoSEQ multiplex PCR, lists solely in-frame clones and lacks some. The sample has 130,000 to 150,000 clones; over 75% are singletons. Material: peripheral blood. The receptors here all came from a man between 65 and 79 years old with acute or convalescent COVID-19. Both conserved end residues are part of each CDR3. A D gene is named only where the DNA matches it firmly.

>.|TRBJ2-7|TRBV28
CASSRGTLGEQYF
TGTGCCAGCAGTCGCGGGACCCTGGGCGAGCAGTACTTC
>.|TRBJ1-4|TRBV9
CASSKQVEVSEKLFF
TGTGCCAGCAGCAAACAGGTTGAGGTAAGCGAAAAACTGTTTTTT
>.|TRBJ2-1|TRBV7-8
CASRAGNEQFF
TGTGCCAGCAGGGCGGGAAATGAGCAGTTCTTC
>.|TRBJ1-2|TRBV29-1
CSVGQGVYGGYTF
TGCAGCGTAGGGCAGGGTGTGTATGGTGGCTACACCTTC
>.|TRBJ1-3|TRBV2
CASGGGWGHQTGGNTIYF
TGTGCCAGCGGGGGGGGATGGGGACACCAAACGGGCGGAAACACCATATATTTT
>TRBD1|TRBJ1-2|TRBV27
CASSLSARGTLNYGYTF
TGTGCCAGCAGTTTATCTGCCAGGGGGACCCTTAACTATGGCTACACCTTC
>.|TRBJ1-3|TRBV10-3
CAIRPGDSGNTIYF
TGTGCCATCAGACCGGGAGACTCAGGAAACACCATATATTTT
>.|TRBJ1-2|TRBV7-9
CASSLVTVDYGYTF
TGTGCCAGCAGCTTAGTGACAGTGGACTATGGCTACACCTTC
>TRBD1|TRBJ1-2|TRBV7-2
CASSLRHAQGANYGYTF
TGTGCCAGCAGCTTACGTCATGCACAGGGGGCTAACTATGGCTACACCTTC
>TRBD1|TRBJ2-6|TRBV5-1
CASSLWTGAAGANVLTF
TGCGCCAGCAGCCTGTGGACAGGTGCAGCCGGGGCCAACGTCCTGACTTTC